This T cell receptor beta chain was recovered during a study of shared T cell receptors in the human thymus. V dropped 5 bases and J dropped 5; count of bases not matched to a gene: 7. From germline, CDR1 is MDHEN and CDR2 SYDVKM. The CDR3 consists of 16 residues. This clone was seen only a few times. This table comes from immunoSEQ multiplex PCR, and its TCRdb copy is limited to in-frame clones, with some not included. Of almost 550,000 clones in the sample, approximately 80% were seen once. The same specimen was also included in a second study, on human thymus T cells.

What was sequenced was thymocytes. The chain is built from TRBV28 and TRBJ2-1, with TRBD2 matching over 12 bases. The sequence was obtained from a boy under two years old with a congenital heart defect. CDR3 sequence reads: CASSPGTSGPHNEQFF. The CDR3 DNA reads as TGTGCCAGCAGTCCCGGGACTAGCGGGCCTCACAATGAGCAGTTCTTC.